This TCR beta chain derives from a study of blood T cell repertoires in COVID-19. Assay used: immunoSEQ multiplex PCR; TCRdb lists only in-frame clones, some missing. This repertoire shows 50,000 to 70,000 clones, 76% found once; its top ten account for 22%. This clone was counted between two and nine times. Germline V lookup: CDR1 SGHNT, CDR2 YYREEE (reference sequence). Trimming left V 1 base short and J 6 bases short, with 13 bases between. The CDR3 spans 14 residues. The sequence was obtained from a man between 45 and 60 years old with active or convalescent COVID-19. The V gene is TRBV5-4, the J gene TRBJ1-2; D is ambiguous. Material for sequencing was peripheral blood. This CDR3 reads CASSLSRTSDGYTF. The CDR3 DNA is TGTGCCAGCAGCTTGTCGCGGACTTCTGATGGCTACACCTTC.